This TCR beta chain appears in the sequencing data of a study of tumor and adjacent non-tumor tissue in lung cancer. Study in general: Stage I to III disease affected 10 men and roughly 5 women aged about 31 to 85. Each sample yielded 3.5 million to 4.5 million productive TCRbeta reads on average.

As to this clonotype: Its antigen remains unidentified.

Looked up from germline, CDR1 is MDHEN and CDR2 is SYDVKM. The CDR3 sequence is 14 residues long. The V end lost 7 bases, the J end lost 1 base, and 13 bases lay between the germline ends. RNA was extracted from bulk tissue without any cell sorting. Distant lung tissue was collected more than 3 cm away from the tumor edge. Newly diagnosed lung cancer patients had thoracic surgery in China, August–late 2014, without prior chemotherapy. The library came from three nested PCR rounds adapted from ARM-PCR protocols. MiXCR, applied by TCRdb to the multiplex PCR reads, yields one record per CDR3 protein. This repertoire shows some 80,000 distinct CDR3 sequences, approximately 82% found once; its top ten account for about two fifths. Findings and limits, study-wide: Compared with tumor, normal lung showed significantly lower TCR diversity.

The chain links TRBV28 to TRBJ1-1; unclear D gene. Material: distant non-tumor lung tissue. This clonotype originated in a man between 70 and 80 years old with non-small cell lung cancer. CDR3: CASNFFDSNTEAFF. CDR3 bases: TGTGCCAGCAATTTCTTCGACTCGAACACTGAAGCTTTCTTT.